This T cell receptor beta chain came from a study of cytomegalovirus exposure and HLA in healthy donors. Findings and limits, study-wide: Most TCR sequences proved rare, with some public TCRs found in many donors. A few chains tied to CMV proved CMV antigen-specific in vitro. Subsequent analysis revealed that first-cohort TCR clusters tended to co-occur in the 130 or so validation repertoires.

This table comes from immunoSEQ multiplex PCR, and its TCRdb copy is limited to in-frame clones, with some not included. The top ten hold 0.55% to 0.8% of the sample, which has roughly 79,000 clones, 85% to 95% seen once. This clone was picked up one time. Its antigen remains unidentified. CDR1 is MNHEY, CDR2 SMNVEV, per germline (reference sequence). CDR3 size: 15 residues. V lost 1 base, J lost 4 bases, and 8 bases lay in between. The sequenced sample was PBMCs. The sequence derives from a man aged 18 to 29 in good health and CMV-seronegative. The chain is built from TRBV27 and TRBJ1-6, with no clear D. CDR3 sequence reads: CASSLLAGYNSPLHF. The CDR3 DNA reads TGTGCCAGCAGTTTATTAGCCGGTTATAATTCACCCCTCCACTTT.